This is a list of T cell receptor beta chains from one sample in a study of blood T cell repertoires in COVID-19. Profiled with immunoSEQ multiplex PCR; TCRdb holds only in-frame clones, not every one. Of approximately 130,000 clones in the sample, around 83% are singletons; the top ten hold roughly 5.5%. Source material: peripheral blood. These receptors were collected from an elderly man with active or convalescent COVID-19. The CDR3 runs from the conserved cysteine through the conserved F or W. D genes are given only for firm matches. Size is omitted from some rows. Given values are once, few, many or a class for expanded clones.

V gene: TRBV7-8
clone size: -
J gene: TRBJ1-4
D gene: -
CDR3 DNA: TGTGCCAGCACCGGACAGCTTAATGAAAAACTGTTTTTT
CDR3 protein: CASTGQLNEKLFF

V gene: TRBV12-3/TRBV12-4
clone size: once
J gene: TRBJ1-5
D gene: -
CDR3 DNA: TGTGCCAGCAGTCCAGGGGTATATCAGCCCCAGCATTTT
CDR3 protein: CASSPGVYQPQHF

V gene: TRBV19
clone size: -
J gene: TRBJ1-2
D gene: -
CDR3 DNA: TGTGCCACCACCTCGGCAGGGGTCGGTAACTATGGCTACACCTTC
CDR3 protein: CATTSAGVGNYGYTF

V gene: TRBV9
clone size: -
J gene: TRBJ2-3
D gene: -
CDR3 DNA: TGTGCCAGCAGCGCCCGGTACGGGGATACGCAGTATTTT
CDR3 protein: CASSARYGDTQYF

V gene: TRBV4-1
clone size: -
J gene: TRBJ1-4
D gene: TRBD1
CDR3 DNA: TGCGCCAGCAGCCAACTACAGGGGGGAGGTGAAAAACTGTTTTTT
CDR3 protein: CASSQLQGGGEKLFF

V gene: TRBV24-1
clone size: -
J gene: TRBJ2-3
D gene: TRBD2
CDR3 DNA: TGTGCCACCAGTGAAGCCGGGACTAGCGGGGGCCGCACAGATACGCAGTATTTT
CDR3 protein: CATSEAGTSGGRTDTQYF

V gene: TRBV5-6
clone size: -
J gene: TRBJ2-2
D gene: TRBD1
CDR3 DNA: TGTGCCAGCAGCTCTCTAGGACAGGGGAACACCGGGGAGCTGTTTTTT
CDR3 protein: CASSSLGQGNTGELFF

V gene: TRBV23-1
clone size: -
J gene: TRBJ2-6
D gene: -
CDR3 DNA: TGCGCCAGCAGTCAATCACCGGGGAATGGGGCCAACGTCCTGACTTTC
CDR3 protein: CASSQSPGNGANVLTF

V gene: TRBV5-6
clone size: -
J gene: TRBJ2-7
D gene: -
CDR3 DNA: TGTGCCAGCAGCTTGGGGGCCAGTACTAGGGTGCAGTACTTC
CDR3 protein: CASSLGASTRVQYF

V gene: TRBV28
clone size: -
J gene: TRBJ1-5
D gene: TRBD1
CDR3 DNA: TGTGCCAGCGGGGGACAGGGGGTCCAGCCCCAGCATTTT
CDR3 protein: CASGGQGVQPQHF

V gene: TRBV3-1/TRBV3-2
clone size: -
J gene: TRBJ2-5
D gene: -
CDR3 DNA: TGTGCCAGCAGCCCGCGGGGAGAGACCCAGTACTTC
CDR3 protein: CASSPRGETQYF

V gene: TRBV19
clone size: -
J gene: TRBJ2-5
D gene: TRBD1
CDR3 DNA: TGTGCCAGTAGTGTACAGGGGGCAGGGGGCCAAGAGACCCAGTACTTC
CDR3 protein: CASSVQGAGGQETQYF

V gene: TRBV6-2/TRBV6-3
clone size: -
J gene: TRBJ2-5
D gene: -
CDR3 DNA: TGTGCCAGCAGTTACGCCTTTGCCGCTCTCCGGTTGCCAGAGACCCAGTACTTC
CDR3 protein: CASSYAFAALRLPETQYF

V gene: TRBV9
clone size: once
J gene: TRBJ2-2
D gene: -
CDR3 DNA: TGTGCCAGCAGCGTCGGACTCCCCGGGGAGCTGTTTTTT
CDR3 protein: CASSVGLPGELFF

V gene: TRBV18
clone size: -
J gene: TRBJ2-3
D gene: TRBD2
CDR3 DNA: TGTGCCAGCTCAGCCGGGGGGGCCCTCACAGATACGCAGTATTTT
CDR3 protein: CASSAGGALTDTQYF

V gene: TRBV27
clone size: -
J gene: TRBJ1-4
D gene: -
CDR3 DNA: TGTGCCAGCAGTCGGGGGGTCTTAAATGAAAAACTGTTTTTT
CDR3 protein: CASSRGVLNEKLFF

V gene: TRBV28
clone size: -
J gene: TRBJ2-1
D gene: TRBD2
CDR3 DNA: TGTGCCAGCAGTGCGGGACTAGCGGCAATATACTCCTACAATGAGCAGTTCTTC
CDR3 protein: CASSAGLAAIYSYNEQFF

V gene: TRBV5-1
clone size: -
J gene: TRBJ1-2
D gene: -
CDR3 DNA: TGCGCCAGCAGCCCACTACAGGGTTTTGATGGCTACACCTTC
CDR3 protein: CASSPLQGFDGYTF